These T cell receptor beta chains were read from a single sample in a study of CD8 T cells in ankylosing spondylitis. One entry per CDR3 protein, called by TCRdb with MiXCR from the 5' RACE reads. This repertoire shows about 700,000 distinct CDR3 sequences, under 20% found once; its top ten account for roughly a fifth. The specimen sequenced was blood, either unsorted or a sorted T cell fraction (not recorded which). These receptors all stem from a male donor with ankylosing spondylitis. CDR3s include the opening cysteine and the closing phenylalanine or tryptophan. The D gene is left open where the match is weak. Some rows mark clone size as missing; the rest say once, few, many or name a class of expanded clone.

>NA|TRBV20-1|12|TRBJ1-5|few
TGCAGTGCGGCCAGGATTAATCAGCCCCAGCATTTT
CSAARINQPQHF
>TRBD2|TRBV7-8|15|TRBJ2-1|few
TGTGCCAGCAGCCGCCAGGGACTACAGTACAATGAGCAGTTCTTC
CASSRQGLQYNEQFF
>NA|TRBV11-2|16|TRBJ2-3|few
TGTGCCAGCAGCCCCGCCCAGGGGGGCCGCACAGATACGCAGTATTTT
CASSPAQGGRTDTQYF
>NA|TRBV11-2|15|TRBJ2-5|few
TGTGCCAGCAGCGACCGACGCGGGTACCAAGAGACCCAGTACTTC
CASSDRRGYQETQYF
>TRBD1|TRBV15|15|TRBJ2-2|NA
TGTGCCACCAGCAGAGCGTGGGACAGCACCGGGGAGCTGTTTTTT
CATSRAWDSTGELFF
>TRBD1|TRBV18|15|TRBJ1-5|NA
TGTGCCAGCTCACCGCACGACAGGGAAAGTCAGCCCCAGCATTTT
CASSPHDRESQPQHF
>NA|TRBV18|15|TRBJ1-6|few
TGTGCCAGCTCACCCCTGAACTCCTATAATTCACCCCTCCACTTT
CASSPLNSYNSPLHF
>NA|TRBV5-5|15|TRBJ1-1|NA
TGTGCCAGCAGCTTGGTACTTGGGCTGAACACTGAAGCTTTCTTT
CASSLVLGLNTEAFF
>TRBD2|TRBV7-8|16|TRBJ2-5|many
TGTGCCAGCAGCTTACTAGCGGGAGTGCGCCAAGAGACCCAGTACTTC
CASSLLAGVRQETQYF
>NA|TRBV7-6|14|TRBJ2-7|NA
TGTGCCAGCAGTCCTAAGGGCGGAACCTACGAGCAGTACTTC
CASSPKGGTYEQYF
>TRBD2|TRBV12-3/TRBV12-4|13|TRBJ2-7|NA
TGTGCCAGCAGTCGGGAGGGGCCCTACGAGCAGTACTTC
CASSREGPYEQYF
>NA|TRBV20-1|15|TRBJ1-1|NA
TGCAGTGCTAGAGGGTCTGACGGACTAGTCACTGAAGCTTTCTTT
CSARGSDGLVTEAFF